Described below is a single T cell receptor (beta chain) sequence and its context. The CDR3 loop spans 15 amino acids. Looked up from germline, CDR1 is SGHDN and CDR2 is FVKESK. The ends lost 1 base at V and 5 bases at J; junction bases unmatched: 3. Time point here: cycle 4 day 1 (C4D1), after less than 7 weeks of nivolumab. Following autologous stem cell transplantation, relapse occurred in every patient, and exposure to brentuximab vedotin varied. TCRdb keeps only in-frame clones here, not all; method: immunoSEQ multiplex PCR. This table holds around 23,000 clones, over 75% found once. These data come from a study of PD-1 blockade in classical Hodgkin lymphoma.

The sequence came from a human donor with classical Hodgkin lymphoma. Sequenced here: peripheral blood mononuclear cells (PBMCs), sampled before the fourth cycle of nivolumab. V gene TRBV14 combines with J gene TRBJ2-1, with 9 nucleotides matching TRBD2. CDR3 DNA: TGTGCCAGCAGCCAAGTTCTAGCGGGGAACAATGAGCAGTTCTTC. Its protein is CASSQVLAGNNEQFF. Based on the CDR3 plus reference TRBV14 and TRBJ2-1, the full variable domain is EAGVTQFPSHSVIEKGQTVTLRCDPISGHDNLYWYRRVMGKEIKFLLHFVKESKQDESGMPNNRFLAERTGGTYSTLKVQPAELEDSGVYFCASSQVLAGNNEQFFGPGTRLTVL.